Listed here are 8 T cell receptor beta chains from one sample, sequenced in a study of identical twins. TCRdb independently ran MiXCR on the 5' RACE reads; one entry per CDR3 protein. The sample contains a few hundred thousand distinct CDR3 sequences, 9.6% of which appear only once. These same data were also listed under a study on yellow fever vaccine responses in identical twins.

Sequencing was done on a sample of PBMCs. The receptors derive from a woman aged 18-29 years in good health.

This clonotype has a count of ten or more. The chain recombines TRBV27 with TRBJ2-3; D is uncertain. Trimming took 7 bases from V and 4 from J, leaving 9 bases between them. The length of the CDR3 is 12 residues. The V gene's germline CDR1 is MNHEY and CDR2 SMNVEV (reference sequence). The CDR3 nucleotides are TGTGCCAGCATGGGCATATCAGATACGCAGTATTTT. Its protein is CASMGISDTQYF.

This clonotype was picked up many times. The chain employs TRBV7-9 and TRBJ2-1; 14 bases map to TRBD2. Trimming at V came to 3 bases and at J to 9 bases, leaving 1 base not matched to a gene. CDR3 size: 14 residues. CDR1 and CDR2 from the germline V gene are SEHNR and FQNEAQ (reference sequence). CDR3 protein: CASSLGLAGVEQFF. In DNA form, the CDR3 reads TGTGCCAGCAGCTTGGGACTAGCGGGAGTTGAGCAGTTCTTC. The whole variable domain, remainder taken from reference TRBV7-9 and TRBJ2-1, is DTGVSQNPRHKITKRGQNVTFRCDPISEHNRLYWYRQTLGQGPEFLTYFQNEAQLEKSRLLSDRFSAERPKGSFSTLEIQRTEQGDSAMYLCASSLGLAGVEQFFGPGTRLTVL.

The chain combines TRBV10-3 with TRBJ2-5; D gene unclear. Germline V gene lookup returns CDR1 ENHRY and CDR2 SYGVKD. CDR3 size: 17 residues. Between the trimmed V and J ends, which lost 0 bases and 2 bases, there was a span of 16 bases. The CDR3 loop is CAISESTRYKNQETQYF. The CDR3 DNA is TGTGCCATCAGTGAGTCAACTCGATACAAGAATCAAGAGACCCAGTACTTC.

The table lists this clonotype with a few counts. The chain has TRBV12-3 or TRBV12-4 and TRBJ2-5; 11 bases fit TRBD2. The CDR3 consists of 17 residues. V trimming: 1 base; J trimming: 5 bases; junction bases outside the gene matches: 9. The CDR3, as DNA: TGTGCCAGCAGTTTAGATCTAGCGGGAGGCAGCTTGGAGACCCAGTACTTC. It translates to CASSLDLAGGSLETQYF.

J is TRBJ2-5 and V is TRBV7-9; D possibly uses TRBD1 or TRBD2 (5 bases each). CDR1 and CDR2 from the germline V gene are SEHNR and FQNEAQ (reference sequence). This CDR3 has 14 residues. V lost 7 bases and J 4 bases, leaving 16 bases between the germline ends. CDR3 nucleotides: TGTGCCAGCAAGCCGGGGCTCTCTCGAGAGACCCAGTACTTC. It codes for CASKPGLSRETQYF.

The chain employs TRBV2 and TRBJ1-6; 10 bases map to TRBD1. The germline CDR1 and CDR2 sequences are SNHLY and FYNNEI. With V trimmed by 7 bases and J by 10 bases, 4 bases remained unmatched. This CDR3 is built from 13 residues. The CDR3 here is CASNGQGVSPLHF. In DNA, the CDR3 is TGTGCCAGCAACGGACAGGGGGTCTCACCCCTCCACTTT.

The chain recombines TRBV11-2 with TRBJ2-3, with 8 positions matching TRBD1. Unmatched junction bases numbered 9, after V lost 3 bases and J lost 7 bases. The germline gives CDR1 SGHAT, CDR2 FQNNGV. This CDR3 region has 15 residues. The CDR3 protein is CASSFFQGAGNTQYF. The CDR3 DNA is TGTGCCAGCAGCTTTTTCCAGGGGGCAGGAAATACGCAGTATTTT.

This clonotype was counted at least ten times. The V call is TRBV5-1, the J call TRBJ2-7, with 8 bases that match TRBD2. The germline V gene encodes CDR1 SGHRS and CDR2 YFSETQ. After removal of 0 bases from V and 3 bases from J, the junction contained 5 bases not matched to a gene. This CDR3 comprises 15 residues. CDR3 amino acids: CASSLEERGIYEQYF. CDR3 in DNA: TGCGCCAGCAGCTTGGAAGAGCGGGGGATCTACGAGCAGTACTTC.